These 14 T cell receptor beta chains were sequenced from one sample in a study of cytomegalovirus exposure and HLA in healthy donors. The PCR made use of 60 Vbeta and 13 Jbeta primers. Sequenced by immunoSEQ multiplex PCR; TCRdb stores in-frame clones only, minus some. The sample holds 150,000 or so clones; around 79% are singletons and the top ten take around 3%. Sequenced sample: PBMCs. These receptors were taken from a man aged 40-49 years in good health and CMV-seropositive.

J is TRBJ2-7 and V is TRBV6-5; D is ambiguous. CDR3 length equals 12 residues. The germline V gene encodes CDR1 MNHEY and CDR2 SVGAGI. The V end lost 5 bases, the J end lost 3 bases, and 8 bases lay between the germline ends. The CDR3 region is CASSRSGYEQYF. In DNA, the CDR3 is TGTGCCAGCAGTCGGTCGGGCTACGAGCAGTACTTC.

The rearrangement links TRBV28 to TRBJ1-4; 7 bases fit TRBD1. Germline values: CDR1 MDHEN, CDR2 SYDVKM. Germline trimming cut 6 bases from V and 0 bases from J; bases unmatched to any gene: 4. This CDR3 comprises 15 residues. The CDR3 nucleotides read TGTGCCAGCAGGGAAACAGGGGCAACTAATGAAAAACTGTTTTTT. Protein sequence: CASRETGATNEKLFF.

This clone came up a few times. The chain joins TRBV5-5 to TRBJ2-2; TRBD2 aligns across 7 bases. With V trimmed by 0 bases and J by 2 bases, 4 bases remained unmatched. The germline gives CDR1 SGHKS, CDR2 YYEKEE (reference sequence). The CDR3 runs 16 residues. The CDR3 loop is CASSLGPSGNTGELFF. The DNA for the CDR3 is TGTGCCAGCAGCTTGGGGCCTAGCGGAAACACCGGGGAGCTGTTTTTT.

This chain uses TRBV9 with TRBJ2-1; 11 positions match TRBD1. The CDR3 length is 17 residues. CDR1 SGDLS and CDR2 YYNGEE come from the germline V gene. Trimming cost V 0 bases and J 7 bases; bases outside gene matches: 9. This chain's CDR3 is CASSVGGGQGAGNEQFF. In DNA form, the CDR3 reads TGTGCCAGCAGCGTAGGAGGTGGACAGGGGGCTGGTAATGAGCAGTTCTTC.

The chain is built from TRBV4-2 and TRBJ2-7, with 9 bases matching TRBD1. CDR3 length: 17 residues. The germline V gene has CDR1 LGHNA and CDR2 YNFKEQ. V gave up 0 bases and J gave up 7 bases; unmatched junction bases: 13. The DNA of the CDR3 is TGTGCCAGCAGCCAAGACCCCACCCGGACAGGGGAGGGAGAGCAGTACTTC. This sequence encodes CASSQDPTRTGEGEQYF.

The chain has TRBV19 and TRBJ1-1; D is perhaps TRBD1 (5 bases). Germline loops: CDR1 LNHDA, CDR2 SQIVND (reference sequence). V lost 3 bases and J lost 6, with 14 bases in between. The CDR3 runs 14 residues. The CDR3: CASSIGGSWAEAFF. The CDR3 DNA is TGTGCCAGTAGTATTGGGGGGAGTTGGGCTGAAGCTTTCTTT.

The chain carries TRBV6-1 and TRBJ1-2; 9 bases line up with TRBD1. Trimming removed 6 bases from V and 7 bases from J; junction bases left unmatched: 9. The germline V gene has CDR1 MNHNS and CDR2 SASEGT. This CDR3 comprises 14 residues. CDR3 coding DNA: TGTGCCAGCAGATTCACCGGGACAGGGTTTGGCTACACCTTC. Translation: CASRFTGTGFGYTF.

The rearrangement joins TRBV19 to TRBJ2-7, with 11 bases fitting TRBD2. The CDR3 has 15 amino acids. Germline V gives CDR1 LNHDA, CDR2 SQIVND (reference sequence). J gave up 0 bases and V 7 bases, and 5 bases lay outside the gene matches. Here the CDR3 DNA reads TGTGCCAGTAACACCGGGACTAGCGGCTCCTACGAGCAGTACTTC. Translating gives CASNTGTSGSYEQYF. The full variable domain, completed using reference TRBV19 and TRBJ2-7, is DGGITQSPKYLFRKEGQNVTLSCEQNLNHDAMYWYRQDPGQGLRLIYYSQIVNDFQKGDIAEGYSVSREKKESFPLTVTSAQKNPTAFYLCASNTGTSGSYEQYFGPGTRLTVT.

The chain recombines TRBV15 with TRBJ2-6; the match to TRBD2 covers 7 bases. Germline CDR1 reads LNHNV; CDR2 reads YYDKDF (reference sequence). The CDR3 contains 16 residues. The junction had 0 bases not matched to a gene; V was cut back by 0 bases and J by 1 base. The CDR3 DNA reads TGTGCCACCAGCAGAGAAGCGGGGTCTGGGGCCAACGTCCTGACTTTC. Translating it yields CATSREAGSGANVLTF.

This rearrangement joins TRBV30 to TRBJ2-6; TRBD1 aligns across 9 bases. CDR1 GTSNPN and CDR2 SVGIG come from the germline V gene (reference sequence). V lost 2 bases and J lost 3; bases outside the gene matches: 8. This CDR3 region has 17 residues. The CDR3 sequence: CAWSKIQGASGANVLTF. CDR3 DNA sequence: TGTGCCTGGAGTAAGATACAGGGGGCGAGTGGGGCCAACGTCCTGACTTTC.

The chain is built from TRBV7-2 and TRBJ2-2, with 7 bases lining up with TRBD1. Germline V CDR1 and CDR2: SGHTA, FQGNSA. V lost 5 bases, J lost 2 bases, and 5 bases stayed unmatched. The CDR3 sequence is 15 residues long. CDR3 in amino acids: CASSRTGSNTGELFF. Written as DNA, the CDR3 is TGTGCCAGCAGCCGGACAGGATCCAACACCGGGGAGCTGTTTTTT.

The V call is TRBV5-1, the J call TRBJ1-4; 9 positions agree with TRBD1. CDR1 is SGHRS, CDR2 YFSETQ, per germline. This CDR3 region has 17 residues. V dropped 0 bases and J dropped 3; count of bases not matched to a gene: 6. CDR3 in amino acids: CASSLDRGRVANEKLFF. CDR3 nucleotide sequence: TGCGCCAGCAGCTTGGACAGGGGGCGCGTGGCTAATGAAAAACTGTTTTTT.

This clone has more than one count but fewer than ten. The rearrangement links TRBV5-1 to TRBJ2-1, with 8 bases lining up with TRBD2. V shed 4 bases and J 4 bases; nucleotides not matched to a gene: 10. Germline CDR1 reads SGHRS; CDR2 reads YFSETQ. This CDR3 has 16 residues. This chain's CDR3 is CASSQNQRESYNEQFF. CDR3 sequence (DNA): TGCGCCAGCAGCCAGAACCAGCGGGAGTCTTACAATGAGCAGTTCTTC.

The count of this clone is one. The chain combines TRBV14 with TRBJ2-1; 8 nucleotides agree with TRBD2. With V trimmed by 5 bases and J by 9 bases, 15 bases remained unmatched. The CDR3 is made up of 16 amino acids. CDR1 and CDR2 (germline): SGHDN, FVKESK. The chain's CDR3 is CASSAGSGSKFGEQFF. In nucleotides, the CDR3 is TGTGCCAGCAGCGCCGGGAGCGGGAGCAAATTCGGTGAGCAGTTCTTC.